This T cell receptor beta chain comes out of a study of CD8 T cells in ankylosing spondylitis. The study's findings and limits: Disease-linked clones reportedly concentrated significantly in matched ankylosing spondylitis synovial fluid. Made up of roughly 8 highly homologous variants, a TCR beta motif appeared characteristic of ankylosing spondylitis blood.

TCRdb re-called the 5' RACE reads through MiXCR, storing one row per CDR3 protein. The sample consists of roughly 200,000 distinct CDR3 sequences, around 13% of them appearing once. At least ten counts were recorded for this clonotype. Its target is not known. This receptor was obtained from a male donor with ankylosing spondylitis or in good health (not recorded which). Material for sequencing was blood, either unsorted or a sorted T cell fraction (not recorded which).

In nucleotides, the CDR3 is TGTGCCAGCAGCTCTACCGCGGGGAGGTACAATGAGCAGTTCTTC. Its protein is CASSSTAGRYNEQFF. The rearrangement links TRBV27 to TRBJ2-1; D may be TRBD2 (6 bases). Germline CDR1 MNHEY, CDR2 SMNVEV (reference sequence). The CDR3 extends over 15 amino acids. The ends were cut back, 6 bases at V and 4 bases at J, with 16 bases in the middle.